This passage covers 24 T cell receptor beta chains from one sample sequenced in a study of blood T cell repertoires in COVID-19. Method: immunoSEQ multiplex PCR; TCRdb's copy keeps in-frame clones and lacks some. The sample lists under 140,000 clones, 72% occurring once. The specimen was peripheral blood. The receptors originated from a woman in her sixties or seventies with acute or convalescent COVID-19.

The chain links TRBV9 to TRBJ2-6, with 8 bases matching TRBD1. Germline trimming cut 3 bases from V and 1 base from J; bases unmatched to any gene: 9. Looked up from germline, CDR1 is SGDLS and CDR2 is YYNGEE. The CDR3 spans 18 residues. CDR3 sequence: CASSGTDRVASGANVLTF. The CDR3, as DNA: TGTGCCAGCAGCGGGACGGACAGGGTGGCATCTGGGGCCAACGTCCTGACTTTC.

CDR3 amino acids: CASTRTGYNTEAFF. CDR3 DNA sequence: TGTGCCAGCACCCGGACAGGGTATAACACTGAAGCTTTCTTT. This chain connects TRBV25-1 to TRBJ1-1, with 8 bases fitting TRBD1. Trimming took 7 bases from V and 2 from J; bases not matched to a gene: 6. The CDR3 spans 14 residues. Looked up from germline, CDR1 is MGHDK and CDR2 is SYGVNS.

CDR3 sequence reads: CASRMGLFHQYF. As DNA, the CDR3 is TGTGCCAGCAGGATGGGACTTTTTCACCAGTACTTC. The chain couples TRBV28 to TRBJ2-7, with D perhaps matching TRBD2 (6 bases). Germline values: CDR1 MDHEN, CDR2 SYDVKM. V was shortened by 6 bases and J by 10 bases, with 16 bases between the two germline ends. This CDR3 has 12 residues.

The rearrangement uses TRBV2 and TRBJ1-5; D is possibly TRBD1 (6 bases). The CDR3 length is 14 residues. V dropped 7 bases and J dropped 7 bases, with 17 bases sitting between them. Germline V gives CDR1 SNHLY, CDR2 FYNNEI. DNA for the CDR3: TGTGCCAGCATGCTCAGACAGGCAGGACAGCCCCAGCATTTT. This gives the protein CASMLRQAGQPQHF.

V gene TRBV7-2 combines with J gene TRBJ1-2, with 9 bases identical to TRBD1. The CDR3 runs to 16 residues. Looked up from germline, CDR1 is SGHTA and CDR2 is FQGNSA. V trimming: 1 base; J trimming: 1 base; junction bases outside the gene matches: 4. CDR3 protein: CASSLGGTGINYGYTF. CDR3 DNA: TGTGCCAGCAGCTTAGGGGGGACAGGGATTAACTATGGCTACACCTTC.

The CDR3 sequence is CASSPPLGGADTQYF. DNA for the CDR3: TGTGCCAGCTCACCACCCCTCGGGGGGGCAGATACGCAGTATTTT. This chain uses TRBV18 with TRBJ2-3; TRBD2 agrees at 8 bases. The CDR3 spans 15 residues. V lost 0 bases to trimming and J lost 4 bases; unmatched junction nucleotides: 3. Germline lookup yields CDR1 KGHSH and CDR2 LQKENI.

This sequence joins TRBV7-2 and TRBJ1-2; 8 positions match TRBD1. Germline V gene sequence: CDR1 SGHTA, CDR2 FQGNSA. This CDR3 contains 19 residues. V shed 1 base and J 4 bases; nucleotides not matched to a gene: 17. CDR3 sequence reads: CASSLELIGFRGRLYGYTF. DNA of the CDR3: TGTGCCAGCAGCTTAGAGCTTATCGGTTTCAGGGGGCGTCTCTATGGCTACACCTTC.

CDR3 bases: TGTGCCGGGGGACAGGGCACAGATACGCAGTATTTT. Translating it yields CAGGQGTDTQYF. The rearrangement joins TRBV12-3 or TRBV12-4 to TRBJ2-3, with 8 bases that match TRBD1. Trimming took 11 bases from V and 1 from J; bases not matched to a gene: 2. The CDR3 totals 12 residues.

This clone came up a few times. V usage is TRBV27 and J usage is TRBJ1-4; D unclear. V shed 8 bases and J shed 7 bases, with 20 bases lying between them. The CDR3 runs to 15 residues. The germline gives CDR1 MNHEY, CDR2 SMNVEV (reference sequence). The CDR3 reads CASFHRKVGSEKLFF. CDR3 bases: TGTGCCAGCTTCCACCGAAAGGTGGGCAGTGAAAAACTGTTTTTT.

V and J are TRBV7-9 and TRBJ1-3; possibly TRBD1 for D (6 bases). With 5 bases removed from V and 0 bases from J, the gap between germline ends came to 20 bases. The CDR3 is 18 residues long. In germline, CDR1 is SEHNR, CDR2 FQNEAQ (reference sequence). CDR3 DNA sequence: TGTGCCAGCAGCAAGACAGGTCCCCTCGTCAGCTCTGGAAACACCATATATTTT. As protein: CASSKTGPLVSSGNTIYF. The full variable domain, rest sourced from reference TRBV7-9 and TRBJ1-3, is DTGVSQNPRHKITKRGQNVTFRCDPISEHNRLYWYRQTLGQGPEFLTYFQNEAQLEKSRLLSDRFSAERPKGSFSTLEIQRTEQGDSAMYLCASSKTGPLVSSGNTIYFGEGSWLTVV.

The V call is TRBV2, the J call TRBJ2-7, with 7 positions matching TRBD2. The CDR3 length is 12 residues. J gave up 6 bases and V 6 bases, and 5 bases lay outside the gene matches. Germline CDR1 is SNHLY and CDR2 is FYNNEI. Written as DNA, the CDR3 is TGTGCCAGCAGGACTAGCCCCAGCGAGCAGTACTTC. It codes for CASRTSPSEQYF.

This CDR3 is CASSPGFGGEQYF. CDR3 in DNA: TGCGCCAGCAGCCCCGGGTTCGGTGGCGAGCAGTACTTC. The chain couples TRBV5-1 to TRBJ2-7; D gene unclear. Germline values: CDR1 SGHRS, CDR2 YFSETQ. Trimming left V 4 bases short and J 6 bases short, with 14 bases between. The CDR3 totals 13 residues.

The gene calls are TRBV27 and TRBJ1-6, with 8 nucleotides matching TRBD1. CDR1 and CDR2 (germline): MNHEY, SMNVEV (reference sequence). V trimming: 0 bases; J trimming: 9 bases; junction bases outside the gene matches: 4. This CDR3 has 15 residues. CDR3 amino acids: CASSLSGQGFSPLHF. The CDR3 coding sequence is TGTGCCAGCAGTTTATCCGGACAGGGCTTTTCACCCCTCCACTTT.

This chain connects TRBV6-5 to TRBJ1-4; D may be TRBD1 (6 bases). The CDR3 is made up of 16 amino acids. Germline CDR1 is MNHEY and CDR2 is SVGAGI. V was cut by 2 bases and J by 0 bases, with 10 bases left in between. CDR3 in DNA: TGTGCCAGCAGTTACGCGTACAGGGCAACTAATGAAAAACTGTTTTTT. It is translated as CASSYAYRATNEKLFF.

V usage is TRBV5-5 and J usage is TRBJ2-7, with 7 bases matching TRBD1. The CDR3 has 14 residues. The V gene's germline CDR1 is SGHKS and CDR2 YYEKEE (reference sequence). J gave up 6 bases and V 3 bases, and 9 bases lay outside the gene matches. CDR3 DNA sequence: TGTGCCAGCAGCTCCCGGGACAGAAGACCCGAGCAGTACTTC. Translated: CASSSRDRRPEQYF. Looking up the rest from reference TRBV5-5 and TRBJ2-7 gives the full variable domain: DAGVTQSPTHLIKTRGQQVTLRCSPISGHKSVSWYQQVLGQGPQFIFQYYEKEERGRGNFPDRFSARQFPNYSSELNVNALLLGDSALYLCASSSRDRRPEQYFGPGTRLTVT.

The chain has TRBV27 and TRBJ1-1; no firm D call. The V end lost 2 bases, the J end lost 8 bases, and 12 bases lay between the germline ends. The CDR3 contains 13 residues. Germline assignment: CDR1 MNHEY and CDR2 SMNVEV (reference sequence). CDR3 protein: CASSLGRYLEAFF. The CDR3 nucleotides are TGTGCCAGCAGTTTAGGCAGATATTTAGAAGCTTTCTTT.

The chain carries TRBV6-5 and TRBJ1-2; possible D gene TRBD1, 6 bases. V was clipped by 3 bases and J by 4 bases, with 12 bases between them. CDR1 and CDR2 from the germline V gene are MNHEY and SVGAGI. The CDR3 runs to 14 residues. In nucleotides, the CDR3 is TGTGCCAGCAGTTATGGGAGGGGGGCCTATGGCTACACCTTC. Translation: CASSYGRGAYGYTF.

Turning to this clone: At the DNA level, this CDR3 is encoded by other sequences in the same sample as well. V is TRBV5-1 and J is TRBJ1-5; unclear D gene. Germline CDR1 SGHRS, CDR2 YFSETQ. V dropped 0 bases and J dropped 7 bases, with 8 bases sitting between them. The CDR3 is 13 amino acids. The chain's CDR3 is CASSLGGGQPQHF. The CDR3 nucleotides are TGCGCCAGCAGCTTGGGGGGAGGGCAGCCCCAGCATTTT. Variable domain in full (rest from reference TRBV5-1 and TRBJ1-5): KAGVTQTPRYLIKTRGQQVTLSCSPISGHRSVSWYQQTPGQGLQFLFEYFSETQRNKGNFPGRFSGRQFSNSRSEMNVSTLELGDSALYLCASSLGGGQPQHFGDGTRLSIL.

The DNA of the CDR3 is TGTGCCAGCAGCTTAGGCGGGGCGGCAACTAACTATGGCTACACCTTC. It yields the protein CASSLGGAATNYGYTF. The chain couples TRBV7-2 to TRBJ1-2, with a possible D match to TRBD1 (5 bases). Between the trimmed V and J ends, which lost 1 base and 0 bases, there was a span of 12 bases. The CDR3 has 16 amino acids. Germline CDR1 and CDR2: SGHTA and FQGNSA.

The rearrangement uses TRBV2 and TRBJ2-5, with TRBD2 identical over 12 bases. The germline V gene encodes CDR1 SNHLY and CDR2 FYNNEI. This CDR3 comprises 17 residues. V lost 6 bases, J lost 0 bases, and 8 bases stayed unmatched. The CDR3 DNA follows: TGTGCCAGCAGCCGCTTACTAGCGGGGGGAGACCAAGAGACCCAGTACTTC. As protein: CASSRLLAGGDQETQYF. Full variable domain (missing parts from reference TRBV2 and TRBJ2-5): EPEVTQTPSHQVTQMGQEVILRCVPISNHLYFYWYRQILGQKVEFLVSFYNNEISEKSEIFDDQFSVERPDGSNFTLKIRSTKLEDSAMYFCASSRLLAGGDQETQYFGPGTRLLVL.

The rearrangement uses TRBV14 and TRBJ2-7; D remains ambiguous. The length of the CDR3 is 12 residues. CDR1 and CDR2 (germline): SGHDN, FVKESK. Trimming removed 11 bases at V and 0 bases at J, with 11 bases between. The CDR3 DNA reads TGTGCCTCTTCCGACTTCTCCTACGAGCAGTACTTC. Its protein is CASSDFSYEQYF.

The rearrangement links TRBV5-1 to TRBJ2-7; no firm D call. This CDR3 comprises 12 residues. V dropped 0 bases and J dropped 6 bases, with 7 bases sitting between them. Germline assignment: CDR1 SGHRS and CDR2 YFSETQ. This chain's CDR3 is CASSLDSIEQYF. In DNA form, the CDR3 reads TGCGCCAGCAGCTTGGACAGCATCGAGCAGTACTTC.

J is TRBJ2-4 and V is TRBV19, with D perhaps matching TRBD1 (7 bases). V was shortened by 6 bases and J by 8 bases, with 20 bases between the two germline ends. The CDR3 spans 15 residues. From germline, CDR1 is LNHDA and CDR2 SQIVND (reference sequence). This CDR3 reads CASRGGGTGEDIQYF. The CDR3 nucleotides read TGTGCCAGTAGAGGGGGCGGAACAGGGGAGGACATTCAGTACTTC.

The J gene is TRBJ2-7, the V gene TRBV7-9; TRBD1 matches at 9 bases. Looked up from germline, CDR1 is SEHNR and CDR2 is FQNEAQ (reference sequence). With 5 bases clipped from V and 4 bases from J, the junction kept 9 bases outside the gene matches. The CDR3 runs 15 residues. The CDR3 loop reads CASSRGRQGVYEQYF. The CDR3 DNA follows: TGTGCCAGCAGCCGAGGTCGACAGGGGGTGTACGAGCAGTACTTC.